This paragraph covers one T cell receptor (beta chain) sequence. The data are from a study of blood T cell repertoires in COVID-19. In the study overall: Both acute and convalescent COVID-19 samples were obtained from the United States, Italy and Spain. In each case, the material was cDNA or gDNA derived from T cells, B-cell-depleted T cells, or PBMCs.

Per the original data handling: Estimation of nucleated cell counts was performed using reference gene primer amplification. Sequenced by immunoSEQ multiplex PCR; TCRdb stores in-frame clones only, minus some. V, J and clone size were drawn from that table, and D and trimming were deduced from the DNA. The sample shows about 35,000 clones, around nine tenths of them seen only once. The sequencing input was peripheral blood. The receptor's source is a woman aged 70-85 years with active COVID-19.

The CDR3 sequence: CASSELTSGFSTDTQYF. As DNA, the CDR3 is TGCGCCAGCAGTGAGTTAACATCGGGATTTAGCACAGATACGCAGTATTTT. The chain recombines TRBV10-2 with TRBJ2-3, with D possibly being TRBD2 (5 bases). Trimming took off 1 base at V and 0 bases at J, with 14 bases between the two ends. This CDR3 region has 17 residues. From germline, CDR1 is WSHSY and CDR2 SAAADI.